What follows are 17 T cell receptor beta chains derived from one specimen sequenced in a study of blood T cell repertoires in COVID-19. TCRdb keeps only in-frame clones here, not all; method: immunoSEQ multiplex PCR. The table lists 130,000 to 150,000 clones, roughly three quarters of them singletons, with approximately 8.6% in the top ten. Sequences were obtained from peripheral blood. The receptors here all came from a man in his fifties with active or convalescent COVID-19.

The chain combines TRBV9 with TRBJ1-4, with 12 bases identical to TRBD1. CDR1 SGDLS and CDR2 YYNGEE come from the germline V gene. This CDR3 is 15 amino acids long. V dropped 3 bases and J dropped 7; count of bases not matched to a gene: 4. The CDR3 bases are TGTGCCAGCAGCGAAGGGGACAGGGGGCCTGAAAAACTGTTTTTT. Its protein product is CASSEGDRGPEKLFF.

The chain uses TRBV28 and TRBJ1-2, with 7 nucleotides matching TRBD1. CDR1 MDHEN and CDR2 SYDVKM come from the germline V gene. V shed 6 bases and J 6 bases; nucleotides not matched to a gene: 10. This CDR3 spans 14 amino acids. The CDR3 here is CASRHGTASNGYTF. In DNA, the CDR3 is TGTGCCAGCAGGCACGGGACAGCTAGTAATGGCTACACCTTC.

CDR3 amino acids: CASSKGPDRGPSGPLSSYNEQFF. The CDR3, as DNA: TGTGCCAGCAGCAAAGGTCCGGACAGGGGGCCTAGCGGGCCCCTTAGCTCCTACAATGAGCAGTTCTTC. The J gene is TRBJ2-1, the V gene TRBV21-1; the table's D call of TRBD1 was not tested on the DNA. TRBV21-1 is labeled a pseudogene. The CDR3 is made up of 23 amino acids.

V usage is TRBV19 and J usage is TRBJ1-2; 12 positions agree with TRBD1. Trimming at V came to 7 bases and at J to 8 bases, leaving 14 bases not matched to a gene. CDR3 length: 16 residues. Germline CDR1 is LNHDA and CDR2 is SQIVND (reference sequence). The CDR3 DNA reads as TGTGCCAGTACATCCGCCGGGGACAGGGGGCGAGGAGGCTACACCTTC. It specifies CASTSAGDRGRGGYTF. Based on the CDR3 plus reference TRBV19 and TRBJ1-2, the full variable domain is DGGITQSPKYLFRKEGQNVTLSCEQNLNHDAMYWYRQDPGQGLRLIYYSQIVNDFQKGDIAEGYSVSREKKESFPLTVTSAQKNPTAFYLCASTSAGDRGRGGYTFGSGTRLTVV.

In its sample, this clone was seen once. The chain carries TRBV28 and TRBJ1-2; 10 nucleotides match TRBD1. Trimming removed 4 bases from V and 5 bases from J; junction bases left unmatched: 16. CDR3 length: 18 residues. Germline CDR1 is MDHEN and CDR2 is SYDVKM. Here the CDR3 DNA reads TGTGCCAGCAGTTCGCCGGGGACAGGGGTGCCCCTGTCTTATGGCTACACCTTC. It encodes CASSSPGTGVPLSYGYTF.

The rearrangement joins TRBV30 to TRBJ1-1; weak D call: TRBD1 (5 bases). With 2 bases removed from V and 8 bases from J, the gap between germline ends came to 12 bases. CDR1 and CDR2 (germline): GTSNPN, SVGIG (reference sequence). The CDR3 runs to 12 residues. DNA for the CDR3: TGTGCCTGGAGTAACCGACAGAAGGAAGCTTTCTTT. It specifies CAWSNRQKEAFF.

This chain uses TRBV3-1 (or the pseudogene TRBV3-2) with TRBJ1-5; the D gene is possibly TRBD1 (5 bases). This CDR3 is 13 amino acids long. Trimming removed 3 bases from V and 7 bases from J, with 10 bases in between. From germline, CDR1 is LGHDT and CDR2 YNNKEL (reference sequence). CDR3 sequence reads: CASSQGQGQPQHF. The DNA of the CDR3 is TGTGCCAGCAGCCAGGGGCAAGGACAGCCCCAGCATTTT.

This chain links TRBV19 with TRBJ2-7; perhaps TRBD1 as D (6 bases). Looked up from germline, CDR1 is LNHDA and CDR2 is SQIVND (reference sequence). The ends were cut back, 1 base at V and 6 bases at J, with 13 bases in the middle. CDR3 size: 14 residues. The CDR3 loop is CASSIGQGPSEQYF. The CDR3 DNA reads as TGTGCCAGTAGTATAGGTCAGGGGCCCAGCGAGCAGTACTTC. Combining the CDR3 with reference TRBV19 and TRBJ2-7 gives the whole variable domain DGGITQSPKYLFRKEGQNVTLSCEQNLNHDAMYWYRQDPGQGLRLIYYSQIVNDFQKGDIAEGYSVSREKKESFPLTVTSAQKNPTAFYLCASSIGQGPSEQYFGPGTRLTVT.

The rearrangement links TRBV5-1 to TRBJ1-1, with D perhaps TRBD1 (5 bases). In germline, CDR1 is SGHRS, CDR2 YFSETQ. Trimming cost V 3 bases and J 1 base, with 10 bases left between them. CDR3 length: 14 residues. This CDR3 is CASSYGGQNTEAFF. Here the CDR3 DNA reads TGCGCCAGCAGCTACGGGGGTCAGAACACTGAAGCTTTCTTT. Using reference TRBV5-1 and TRBJ1-1 for the parts outside the CDR3, the full variable domain is KAGVTQTPRYLIKTRGQQVTLSCSPISGHRSVSWYQQTPGQGLQFLFEYFSETQRNKGNFPGRFSGRQFSNSRSEMNVSTLELGDSALYLCASSYGGQNTEAFFGQGTRLTVV.

The DNA for the CDR3 is TGTGCCAGCAGCTTGTCTAGCACAGATACGCAGTATTTT. Its protein is CASSLSSTDTQYF. This rearrangement joins TRBV7-3 to TRBJ2-3; the D is unclear. The V and J ends lost 3 bases and 0 bases respectively, with 4 bases between them. Germline V lookup: CDR1 SGHTA, CDR2 FQGTGA. The CDR3 is 13 residues long.

J is TRBJ2-1 and V is TRBV9, with a weak D call TRBD1 (6 bases). The CDR3 length is 14 residues. Deletions cut 0 bases from V and 4 bases from J, with 8 bases between. Germline assignment: CDR1 SGDLS and CDR2 YYNGEE. The CDR3 protein is CASSVGGQYNEQFF. The CDR3 DNA follows: TGTGCCAGCAGCGTAGGCGGACAGTACAATGAGCAGTTCTTC.

The V call is TRBV18, the J call TRBJ2-7, with a tentative D call TRBD2 (5 bases). V dropped 1 base and J dropped 0 bases, with 16 bases sitting between them. Germline CDR1 reads KGHSH; CDR2 reads LQKENI. This CDR3 region has 17 residues. CDR3 DNA sequence: TGTGCCAGCTCACCACGCGGATTAGCGAGTCCCTCCTACGAGCAGTACTTC. This sequence encodes CASSPRGLASPSYEQYF.

The chain joins TRBV6-2 or TRBV6-3 to TRBJ1-2, with TRBD1 as a possible D gene (6 bases). V was pared by 6 bases and J by 3 bases, with 17 bases between. This CDR3 contains 15 residues. The germline gives CDR1 MNHEY, CDR2 SVGEGT. In DNA form, the CDR3 reads TGTGCCAGCAGCAAGGACAGCGAGCTTTACTATGGCTACACCTTC. Translation: CASSKDSELYYGYTF.

The V gene is TRBV6-1, the J gene TRBJ2-1; D not resolved. The V gene lost 2 bases and the J gene lost 4 bases, with 9 bases spanning the gap. CDR3 length equals 14 residues. Germline V CDR1 and CDR2: MNHNS, SASEGT. The CDR3 here is CASSERSSYNEQFF. For the CDR3, the DNA is TGTGCCAGCAGTGAACGGTCTTCTTACAATGAGCAGTTCTTC.

The genes are TRBV28 and TRBJ2-7, with 8 positions matching TRBD2. After removal of 6 bases from V and 7 bases from J, the junction contained 14 bases not matched to a gene. This CDR3 is 15 amino acids long. Germline V gives CDR1 MDHEN, CDR2 SYDVKM. CDR3 amino acids: CASSPRPGGRGEQYF. The CDR3 DNA reads as TGTGCCAGCAGCCCCCGCCCGGGGGGGCGAGGGGAGCAGTACTTC. The variable domain in full, completed from reference TRBV28 and TRBJ2-7, reads DVKVTQSSRYLVKRTGEKVFLECVQDMDHENMFWYRQDPGLGLRLIYFSYDVKMKEKGDIPEGYSVSREKKERFSLILESASTNQTSMYLCASSPRPGGRGEQYFGPGTRLTVT.

The CDR3 here is CASSFRQNLYEQYF. The CDR3 nucleotides are TGTGCCAGCTCTTTCCGACAGAACCTCTACGAGCAGTACTTC. This chain connects TRBV18 to TRBJ2-7; D is perhaps TRBD1 (5 bases). Germline CDR1 and CDR2: KGHSH and LQKENI. Trimming removed 6 bases at V and 3 bases at J, with 15 bases between. This CDR3 has 14 amino acids.

This chain links TRBV28 with TRBJ2-1; 10 bases line up with TRBD1. The CDR3 sequence is 19 residues long. V was pared by 2 bases and J by 1 base, with 11 bases of the junction left unmatched. Germline V lookup: CDR1 MDHEN, CDR2 SYDVKM. This chain's CDR3 is CASSLRGWDRGPSYNEQFF. In DNA, the CDR3 is TGTGCCAGCAGTTTAAGAGGCTGGGACAGGGGACCGTCCTACAATGAGCAGTTCTTC.